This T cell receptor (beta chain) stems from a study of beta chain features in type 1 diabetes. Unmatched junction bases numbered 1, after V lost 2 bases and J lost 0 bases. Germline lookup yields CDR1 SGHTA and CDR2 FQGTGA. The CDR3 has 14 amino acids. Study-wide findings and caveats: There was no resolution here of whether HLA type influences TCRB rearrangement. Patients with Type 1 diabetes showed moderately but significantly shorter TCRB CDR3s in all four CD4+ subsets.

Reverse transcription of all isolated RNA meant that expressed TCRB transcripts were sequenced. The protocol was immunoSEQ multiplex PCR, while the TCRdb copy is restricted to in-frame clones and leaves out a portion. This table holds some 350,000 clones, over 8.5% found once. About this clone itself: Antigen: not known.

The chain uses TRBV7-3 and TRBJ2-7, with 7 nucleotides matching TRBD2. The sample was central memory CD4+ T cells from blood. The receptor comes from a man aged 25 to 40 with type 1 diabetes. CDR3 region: CASSLVAGSYEQYF. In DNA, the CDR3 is TGTGCCAGCAGCTTAGTAGCGGGCTCCTACGAGCAGTACTTC.